Listed below are T cell receptor beta chains from one sample, sequenced in a study of shared clonotypes between healthy human individuals. Sequencing used immunoSEQ multiplex PCR; TCRdb keeps in-frame clones, though not all of them. The table shows 2,500,000 or so clones, with more than 90% occurring only once. The sequencing input was naive CD4+ T cells sorted from blood. These receptors were taken from a man between 18 and 29 years old in good health. Each CDR3 is given with its conserved first and last residue.

>TRBV11-2
CASSLRTSGRGETQYF
>TRBV30
CAWASGASTDTQYF
>TRBV11-2
CASSLGGWNTEAFF
>TRBV11-2
CASSPLRGNTGELFF
>TRBV6-1
CASGAERNYGYTF
>TRBV5-1
CASSLGTSGPYEQYF
>TRBV29-1
CSVLTVSYEQYF
>TRBV5-1
CASSRGGDLTDTQYF
>TRBV29-1
CSVAQNTEAFF
>TRBV4-1
CASSPHGALHEQYF
>TRBV21-1
CASSSRPIPEAKNIQYF
>TRBV30
CAWSPDRDYEQYF
>TRBV7-2
CASSISGDNEQFF
>TRBV15
CATSRAHGSFSYNEQFF
>TRBV5-6
CASSPRYHNYGYTF
>TRBV5-6
CASSLAKGRGTGVKTQYF
>TRBV4-1
CASSQGPTDTQYF
>TRBV9
CASSPFVTPGGNEQFF
>TRBV7-6
CASSRRGTQETQYF
>TRBV19
CASSIRLGRAESGSNQPQHF
>TRBV7-9
CASSLGAAAGELFF